These 28 T cell receptor beta chains came from one sample sequenced in a study of cytotoxic CD8 clonotypes in ibrutinib-treated CLL. Sequencing used immunoSEQ multiplex PCR; TCRdb keeps in-frame clones, though not all of them. The data contain over 120,000 clones, 76% of them singletons. The source was PBMCs, collected after 24 months of ibrutinib treatment. These receptors all stem from a human donor with chronic lymphocytic leukemia.

The V call is TRBV7-2, the J call TRBJ2-1, with D perhaps matching TRBD2 (5 bases). Germline loops: CDR1 SGHTA, CDR2 FQGNSA. The length of the CDR3 is 14 residues. Deletions cut 3 bases from V and 5 bases from J, with 11 bases between. The CDR3, as DNA: TGTGCCAGCAGCTTCCCCGGGGAGCACAATGAGCAGTTCTTC. This gives the protein CASSFPGEHNEQFF.

This clone was picked up a small number of times. V and J are TRBV29-1 and TRBJ1-4; D call uncertain. Trimming took off 5 bases at V and 5 bases at J, with 9 bases between the two ends. The CDR3 consists of 12 residues. CDR1 and CDR2 from the germline V gene are SQVTM and ANQGSEA. Here the CDR3 DNA reads TGCAGCGTTCGGGCAGAGAATGAAAAACTGTTTTTT. Its translation is CSVRAENEKLFF.

The genes are TRBV7-2 and TRBJ2-7, with D perhaps being TRBD1 or TRBD2 (5 bases each). Germline V gene data show CDR1 as SGHTA and CDR2 as FQGNSA. The CDR3 is 13 amino acids. Deletions cut 6 bases from V and 2 bases from J, with 11 bases between. The CDR3 loop is CASRRDGPYEQYF. The DNA of the CDR3 is TGTGCCAGCAGACGGGACGGACCCTACGAGCAGTACTTC.

The chain is built from TRBV30 and TRBJ1-2; D is uncertain. The CDR3 spans 10 residues. Germline V gene data show CDR1 as GTSNPN and CDR2 as SVGIG (reference sequence). Trimming cost V 5 bases and J 3 bases, with 4 bases left between them. CDR3 loop: CAWGDYGYTF. CDR3 DNA: TGTGCCTGGGGCGACTATGGCTACACCTTC.

V and J are TRBV6-1 and TRBJ2-3; perhaps TRBD2 as D (5 bases). This CDR3 comprises 13 residues. V lost 2 bases and J lost 5, with 8 bases in between. Germline V lookup: CDR1 MNHNS, CDR2 SASEGT. CDR3: CASSELRVDTQYF. The CDR3 DNA is TGTGCCAGCAGTGAATTGAGGGTAGATACGCAGTATTTT.

The table lists this clone with a count of one. The CDR3 sequence is CASIPGDRVSEQYF. The CDR3 DNA reads TGTGCCAGCATCCCAGGGGACAGGGTATCAGAGCAGTACTTC. The J gene is TRBJ2-7, the V gene TRBV9; 9 bases line up with TRBD1. The CDR3 totals 14 residues. V trimming: 6 bases; J trimming: 7 bases; junction bases outside the gene matches: 11. CDR1 is SGDLS and CDR2 is YYNGEE in the germline V gene.

V and J are TRBV7-8 and TRBJ1-5; tentative D call: TRBD1 (5 bases). V lost 5 bases and J lost 3, with 20 bases in between. The CDR3 has 17 amino acids. Germline V gene sequence: CDR1 SGHVS, CDR2 FQNEAQ. This CDR3 reads CASSVEPQGPLNQPQHF. The CDR3 DNA reads TGTGCCAGCAGCGTTGAACCCCAGGGACCACTCAATCAGCCCCAGCATTTT.

There are many counts of this clone. V usage is TRBV11-2 and J usage is TRBJ2-7; D gene uncertain. CDR3 size: 13 residues. Trimming cost V 4 bases and J 3 bases, with 10 bases left between them. Germline CDR1 is SGHAT and CDR2 is FQNNGV. The CDR3 bases are TGTGCCAGCAGCTCCGGGCGCGACTACGAGCAGTACTTC. Amino acids: CASSSGRDYEQYF.

This clone has more than one count but fewer than ten. The CDR3 loop reads CASRATYEQYF. The DNA of the CDR3 is TGTGCCAGCAGGGCCACCTACGAGCAGTACTTC. V and J are TRBV6-1 and TRBJ2-7; D unclear. The CDR3 runs to 11 residues. Germline lookup yields CDR1 MNHNS and CDR2 SASEGT. V was pared by 6 bases and J by 2 bases, with 5 bases between.

This chain uses TRBV28 with TRBJ1-4; the D gene is possibly TRBD1 (5 bases). This CDR3 has 15 residues. The V gene lost 5 bases and the J gene lost 2 bases, with 12 bases spanning the gap. From germline, CDR1 is MDHEN and CDR2 SYDVKM. CDR3 sequence: CASSTPGKTNEKLFF. CDR3 DNA: TGTGCCAGCAGTACCCCAGGGAAGACTAATGAAAAACTGTTTTTT.

The chain has TRBV6-6 and TRBJ1-3, with 9 bases identical to TRBD1. CDR1 is MNHNY and CDR2 is SVGAGI in the germline V gene (reference sequence). This CDR3 spans 15 amino acids. Losses at the gene ends were 6 bases for V and 2 bases for J; bases not matched to a gene: 5. In nucleotides, the CDR3 is TGTGCCAGCAGGCGGACAGGGGTTACTGGAAACACCATATATTTT. Amino acids: CASRRTGVTGNTIYF.

This chain links TRBV6-6 with TRBJ1-5; D gene uncertain. The CDR3 loop spans 13 amino acids. Germline V gene data show CDR1 as MNHNY and CDR2 as SVGAGI (reference sequence). Trimming stripped 2 bases from V and 5 bases from J, with 7 bases between. The CDR3 DNA sequence: TGTGCCAGCAGTTACGGGCACTATCAGCCCCAGCATTTT. Its translation is CASSYGHYQPQHF.

V usage is TRBV19 and J usage is TRBJ2-2; the D gene is possibly TRBD1 (5 bases). The CDR3 consists of 12 residues. Between the trimmed V and J ends, which lost 5 bases and 13 bases, there was a span of 14 bases. Germline CDR1 is LNHDA and CDR2 is SQIVND (reference sequence). The CDR3 DNA is TGTGCCAGTAGTCCCACAGGATGGGGGCTGTTTTTT. Protein: CASSPTGWGLFF.

This chain connects TRBV9 to TRBJ1-2; D gene uncertain. Trimming cost V 1 base and J 7 bases, with 17 bases left between them. This CDR3 has 15 amino acids. Germline CDR1 reads SGDLS; CDR2 reads YYNGEE. This CDR3 is CASSVRQDGGGGYTF. The CDR3 nucleotides read TGTGCCAGCAGCGTACGCCAGGACGGAGGTGGTGGCTACACCTTC.

V is TRBV5-6 and J is TRBJ2-5; 7 nucleotides align to TRBD2. The CDR3 contains 17 residues. Germline V gene sequence: CDR1 SGHDT, CDR2 YYEEEE. Unmatched junction bases numbered 12, after V lost 1 base and J lost 3 bases. DNA of the CDR3: TGTGCCAGCAGCTTGTTGGGGGAGGGGACGGGCGAAGAGACCCAGTACTTC. Protein product: CASSLLGEGTGEETQYF.

The chain employs TRBV27 and TRBJ2-6; D unresolved. The V end was cut by 4 bases, the J end by 2 bases, with 12 bases between. The length of the CDR3 is 16 residues. Germline loops: CDR1 MNHEY, CDR2 SMNVEV (reference sequence). Written as DNA, the CDR3 is TGTGCCAGCAGTTCCCCTTGGGGAACTGGGGCCAACGTCCTGACTTTC. Residues: CASSSPWGTGANVLTF. Full variable domain (missing parts from reference TRBV27 and TRBJ2-6): EAQVTQNPRYLITVTGKKLTVTCSQNMNHEYMSWYRQDPGLGLRQIYYSMNVEVTDKGDVPEGYKVSRKEKRNFPLILESPSPNQTSLYFCASSSPWGTGANVLTFGAGSRLTVL.

This clone was counted between two and nine times. The J gene is TRBJ1-3, the V gene TRBV6-5; D is unresolved. The CDR3 totals 12 residues. Trimming stripped 7 bases from V and 1 base from J, with 5 bases between. Per germline, CDR1 MNHEY and CDR2 SVGAGI. CDR3 coding DNA: TGTGCCAGCAAGGGATCTGGAAACACCATATATTTT. It specifies CASKGSGNTIYF.

V and J are TRBV29-1 and TRBJ1-5, with D unresolved. Germline lookup yields CDR1 SQVTM and CDR2 ANQGSEA. The CDR3 is 12 residues long. Deletions cut 7 bases from V and 4 bases from J, with 11 bases between. CDR3 nucleotides: TGCAGCGCCGGAGAGCCAAATCAGCCCCAGCATTTT. Amino acid sequence: CSAGEPNQPQHF.

This clone occurred many times. The chain recombines TRBV7-8 with TRBJ2-5; 12 bases are a match to TRBD2. The CDR3 totals 14 residues. Germline values: CDR1 SGHVS, CDR2 FQNEAQ. The junction had 0 bases not matched to a gene; V was cut back by 2 bases and J by 5 bases. CDR3 DNA: TGTGCCAGCAGCTTACTAGCGGGAGGGGAGACCCAGTACTTC. Protein: CASSLLAGGETQYF.

This chain uses TRBV7-2 with TRBJ2-7; D is possibly TRBD1 (6 bases). The CDR3 is made up of 14 amino acids. Germline assignment: CDR1 SGHTA and CDR2 FQGNSA. Trimming pared 5 bases from V and 7 bases from J, leaving 18 bases between. CDR3 region: CASSQVTGLGEQYF. The CDR3 DNA follows: TGTGCCAGCAGCCAGGTGACAGGTCTCGGGGAGCAGTACTTC. Full variable domain (rest looked up from reference TRBV7-2 and TRBJ2-7): GAGVSQSPSNKVTEKGKDVELRCDPISGHTALYWYRQSLGQGLEFLIYFQGNSAPDKSGLPSDRFSAERTGGSVSTLTIQRTQQEDSAVYLCASSQVTGLGEQYFGPGTRLTVT.

This rearrangement joins TRBV4-2 to TRBJ1-2; D is unresolved. This CDR3 contains 13 residues. Germline V gene data show CDR1 as LGHNA and CDR2 as YNFKEQ. V lost 4 bases and J 8 bases, leaving 14 bases between the germline ends. CDR3 region: CASSPGPPGGYTF. Written as DNA, the CDR3 is TGTGCCAGCAGCCCCGGGCCCCCCGGGGGCTACACCTTC.

The V and J genes are TRBV28 and TRBJ2-7; D tentatively fits TRBD1 or TRBD2 (7 bases each). Trimming shortened V by 2 bases and J by 2 bases, and 10 bases separated the two germline ends. The CDR3 sequence is 14 residues long. The germline V gene has CDR1 MDHEN and CDR2 SYDVKM. CDR3 nucleotides: TGTGCCAGCAGTTTAGCAGGGGGGGCCTACGAGCAGTACTTC. It is translated as CASSLAGGAYEQYF.

The chain is built from TRBV7-9 and TRBJ2-1, with TRBD2 as a possible D gene (6 bases). CDR3 length: 14 residues. The V and J ends lost 5 bases and 7 bases respectively, with 15 bases between them. Per the germline V gene, CDR1 is SEHNR and CDR2 is FQNEAQ (reference sequence). CDR3 sequence (DNA): TGTGCCAGCAGCCGGGACTCCCGGAATAATGAGCAGTTCTTC. Its translation is CASSRDSRNNEQFF.

This clone was recorded many times. Other DNA sequences from this sample encode an identical CDR3 as well. The V and J genes are TRBV11-2 and TRBJ2-3; 11 positions match TRBD2. This CDR3 is built from 15 residues. Looked up from germline, CDR1 is SGHAT and CDR2 is FQNNGV. V was pared by 5 bases and J by 3 bases, with 4 bases of the junction left unmatched. CDR3 amino acids: CASSRLAGGTDTQYF. DNA of the CDR3: TGTGCCAGCAGCCGCCTAGCGGGAGGTACAGATACGCAGTATTTT.

The chain combines TRBV7-2 with TRBJ2-7, with TRBD1 matching 9 bases. V gave up 4 bases and J gave up 6 bases; unmatched junction bases: 7. Per germline, CDR1 SGHTA and CDR2 FQGNSA. The CDR3 has 14 amino acids. The chain's CDR3 is CASSWTTGGGEQYF. CDR3 bases: TGTGCCAGCAGCTGGACAACAGGGGGCGGCGAGCAGTACTTC. Looking up the rest from reference TRBV7-2 and TRBJ2-7 gives the full variable domain: GAGVSQSPSNKVTEKGKDVELRCDPISGHTALYWYRQSLGQGLEFLIYFQGNSAPDKSGLPSDRFSAERTGGSVSTLTIQRTQQEDSAVYLCASSWTTGGGEQYFGPGTRLTVT.

This chain links TRBV9 with TRBJ2-3; D might be TRBD1 (5 bases). Germline V gene lookup returns CDR1 SGDLS and CDR2 YYNGEE. Trimming took off 3 bases at V and 3 bases at J, with 11 bases between the two ends. The CDR3 runs 14 residues. The CDR3 DNA reads as TGTGCCAGCAGCGCCACGACAGATACAGATACGCAGTATTTT. As protein: CASSATTDTDTQYF.

The chain links TRBV28 to TRBJ2-7; D is possibly TRBD1 (6 bases). The CDR3 contains 13 residues. With 6 bases removed from V and 7 bases from J, the gap between germline ends came to 16 bases. The germline V gene has CDR1 MDHEN and CDR2 SYDVKM. As DNA, the CDR3 is TGTGCCAGCAGCCTTAGGGGGACGGGGGAGCAGTACTTC. Translation: CASSLRGTGEQYF.

This clone was recorded once. This rearrangement joins TRBV5-6 to TRBJ1-3; 7 bases are a match to TRBD1. This CDR3 has 14 amino acids. The trim removed 6 bases at V and 4 bases at J, leaving 7 bases unmatched. Germline values: CDR1 SGHDT, CDR2 YYEEEE. CDR3 sequence reads: CASTTPGQGNTIYF. CDR3 DNA sequence: TGTGCCAGCACAACACCGGGACAGGGAAACACCATATATTTT. The full variable domain, in which reference TRBV5-6 and TRBJ1-3 provide the parts outside the CDR3, is DAGVTQSPTHLIKTRGQQVTLRCSPKSGHDTVSWYQQALGQGPQFIFQYYEEEERQRGNFPDRFSGHQFPNYSSELNVNALLLGDSALYLCASTTPGQGNTIYFGEGSWLTVV.